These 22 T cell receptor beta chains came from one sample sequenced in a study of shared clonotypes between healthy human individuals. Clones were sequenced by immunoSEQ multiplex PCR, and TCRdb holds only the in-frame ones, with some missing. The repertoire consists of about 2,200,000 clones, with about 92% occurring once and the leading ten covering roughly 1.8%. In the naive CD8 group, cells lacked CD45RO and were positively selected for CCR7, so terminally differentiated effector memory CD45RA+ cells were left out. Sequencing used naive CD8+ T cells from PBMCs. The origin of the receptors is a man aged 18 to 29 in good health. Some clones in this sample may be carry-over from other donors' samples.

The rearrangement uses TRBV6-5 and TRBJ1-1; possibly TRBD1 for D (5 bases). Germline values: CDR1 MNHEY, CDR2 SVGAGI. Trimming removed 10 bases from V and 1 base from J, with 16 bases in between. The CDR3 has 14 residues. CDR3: CAISETDKNTEAFF. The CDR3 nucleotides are TGTGCCATCTCCGAGACAGATAAGAACACTGAAGCTTTCTTT.

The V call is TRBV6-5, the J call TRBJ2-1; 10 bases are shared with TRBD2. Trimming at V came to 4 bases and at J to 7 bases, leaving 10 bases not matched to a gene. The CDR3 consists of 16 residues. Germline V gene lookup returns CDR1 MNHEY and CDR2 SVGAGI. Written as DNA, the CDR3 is TGTGCCAGCAGTTCCTTACTAGCGGGACTGGGGAATGAGCAGTTCTTC. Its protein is CASSSLLAGLGNEQFF.

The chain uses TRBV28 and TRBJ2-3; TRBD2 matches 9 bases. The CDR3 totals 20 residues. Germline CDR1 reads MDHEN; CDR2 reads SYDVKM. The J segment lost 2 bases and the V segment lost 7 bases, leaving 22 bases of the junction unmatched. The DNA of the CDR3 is TGTGCCAGCAACCCCCGAATCCGGCGGGCTAGCGGGGCCTACACAGATACGCAGTATTTT. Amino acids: CASNPRIRRASGAYTDTQYF.

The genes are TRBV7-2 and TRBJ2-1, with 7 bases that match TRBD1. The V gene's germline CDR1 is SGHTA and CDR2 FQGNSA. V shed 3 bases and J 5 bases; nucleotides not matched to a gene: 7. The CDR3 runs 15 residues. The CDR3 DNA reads TGTGCCAGCAGCTTTCTGACAGGGATCGACAATGAGCAGTTCTTC. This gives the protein CASSFLTGIDNEQFF.

CDR3 sequence (DNA): TGTGCCAGCAGTGTACTAGACAGGGCCCCGGGGGAGACCCAGTACTTC. Protein product: CASSVLDRAPGETQYF. The chain joins TRBV6-1 to TRBJ2-5; 7 bases line up with TRBD1. The CDR3 consists of 16 residues. The V gene end was trimmed by 4 bases and the J gene end by 5 bases; junction bases not matched to a gene: 13. CDR1 is MNHNS and CDR2 is SASEGT in the germline V gene.

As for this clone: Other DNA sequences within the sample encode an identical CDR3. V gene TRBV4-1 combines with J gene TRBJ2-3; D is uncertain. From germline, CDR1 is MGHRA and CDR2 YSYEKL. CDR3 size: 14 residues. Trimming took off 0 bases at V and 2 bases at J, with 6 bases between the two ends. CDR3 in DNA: TGCGCCAGCAGCCAAGACAGATCCACAGATACGCAGTATTTT. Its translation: CASSQDRSTDTQYF.

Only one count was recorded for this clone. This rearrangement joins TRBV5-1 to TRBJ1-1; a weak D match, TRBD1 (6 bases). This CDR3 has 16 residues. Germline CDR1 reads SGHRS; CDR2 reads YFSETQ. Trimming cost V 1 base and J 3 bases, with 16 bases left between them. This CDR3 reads CASSLSQGRGYTEAFF. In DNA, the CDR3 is TGCGCCAGCAGCTTGAGCCAGGGGCGAGGGTACACTGAAGCTTTCTTT.

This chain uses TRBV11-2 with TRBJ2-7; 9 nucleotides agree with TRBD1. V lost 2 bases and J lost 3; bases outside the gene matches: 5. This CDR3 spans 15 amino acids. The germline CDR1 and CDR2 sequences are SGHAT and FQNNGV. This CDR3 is CASSLQTGGFYEQYF. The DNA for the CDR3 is TGTGCCAGCAGCTTACAGACAGGGGGGTTCTACGAGCAGTACTTC.

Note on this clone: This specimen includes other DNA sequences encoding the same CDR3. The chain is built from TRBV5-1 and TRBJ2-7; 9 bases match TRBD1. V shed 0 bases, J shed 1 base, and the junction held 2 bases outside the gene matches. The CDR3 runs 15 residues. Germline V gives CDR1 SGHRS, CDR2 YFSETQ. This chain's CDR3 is CASSLDRGLSYEQYF. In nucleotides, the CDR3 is TGCGCCAGCAGCTTGGACAGGGGGCTATCCTACGAGCAGTACTTC.

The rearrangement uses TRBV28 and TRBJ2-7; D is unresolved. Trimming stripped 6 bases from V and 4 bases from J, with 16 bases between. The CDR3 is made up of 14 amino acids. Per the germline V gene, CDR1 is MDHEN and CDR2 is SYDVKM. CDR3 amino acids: CASRMDLGEYEQYF. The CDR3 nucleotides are TGTGCCAGCAGAATGGACCTTGGAGAGTACGAGCAGTACTTC. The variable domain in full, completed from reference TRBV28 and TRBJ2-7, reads DVKVTQSSRYLVKRTGEKVFLECVQDMDHENMFWYRQDPGLGLRLIYFSYDVKMKEKGDIPEGYSVSREKKERFSLILESASTNQTSMYLCASRMDLGEYEQYFGPGTRLTVT.

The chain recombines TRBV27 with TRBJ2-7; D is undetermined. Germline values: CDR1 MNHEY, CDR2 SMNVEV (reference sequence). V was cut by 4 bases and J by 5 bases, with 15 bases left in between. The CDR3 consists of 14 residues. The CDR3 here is CASSSPASMDEQYF. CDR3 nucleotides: TGTGCCAGCAGTTCCCCCGCCTCCATGGACGAGCAGTACTTC.

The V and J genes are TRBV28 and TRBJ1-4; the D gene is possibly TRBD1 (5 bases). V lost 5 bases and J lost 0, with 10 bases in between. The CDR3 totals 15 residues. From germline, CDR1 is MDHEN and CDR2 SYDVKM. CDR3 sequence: CASSPSGATNEKLFF. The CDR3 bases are TGTGCCAGCAGTCCATCGGGGGCAACTAATGAAAAACTGTTTTTT.

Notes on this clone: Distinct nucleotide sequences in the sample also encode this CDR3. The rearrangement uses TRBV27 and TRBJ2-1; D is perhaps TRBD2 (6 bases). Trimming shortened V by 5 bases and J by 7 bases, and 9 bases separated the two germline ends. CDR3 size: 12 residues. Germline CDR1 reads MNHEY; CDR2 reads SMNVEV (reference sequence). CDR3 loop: CASSARGNEQFF. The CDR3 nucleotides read TGTGCCAGCAGTGCCCGGGGGAATGAGCAGTTCTTC.

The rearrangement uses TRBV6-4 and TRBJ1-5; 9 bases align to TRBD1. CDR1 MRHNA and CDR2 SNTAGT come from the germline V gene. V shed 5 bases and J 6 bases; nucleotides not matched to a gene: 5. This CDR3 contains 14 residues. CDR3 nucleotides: TGTGCCAGCAGTCCCGACAGGGGGAGTCAGCCCCAGCATTTT. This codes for CASSPDRGSQPQHF.

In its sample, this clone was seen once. CDR3 DNA: TGTGCCAGCAGCCCGCGGGGCAGGGAAGCTTTCTTT. This sequence encodes CASSPRGREAFF. V is TRBV13 and J is TRBJ1-1; a possible D gene is TRBD1 (5 bases). CDR3 length: 12 amino acids. The V gene's germline CDR1 is PRHDT and CDR2 FYEKMQ (reference sequence). V lost 5 bases and J lost 8, with 12 bases in between.

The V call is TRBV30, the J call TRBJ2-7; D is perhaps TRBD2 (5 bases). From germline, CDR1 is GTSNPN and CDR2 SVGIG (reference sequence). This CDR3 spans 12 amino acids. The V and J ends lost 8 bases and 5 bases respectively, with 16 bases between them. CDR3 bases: TGTGCCGCCTACTTAGGGCGGGACGAGCAGTACTTC. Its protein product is CAAYLGRDEQYF. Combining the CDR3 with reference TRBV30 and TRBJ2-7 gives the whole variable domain SQTIHQWPATLVQPVGSPLSLECTVEGTSNPNLYWYRQAAGRGLQLLFYSVGIGQISSEVPQNLSASRPQDRQFILSSKKLLLSDSGFYLCAAYLGRDEQYFGPGTRLTVT.

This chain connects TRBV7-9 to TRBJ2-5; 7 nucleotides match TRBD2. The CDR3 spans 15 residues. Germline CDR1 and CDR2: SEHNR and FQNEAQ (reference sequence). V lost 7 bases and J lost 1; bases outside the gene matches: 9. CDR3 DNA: TGTGCCAGCACCACTAGGTCGGGGGGCCAAGAGACCCAGTACTTC. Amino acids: CASTTRSGGQETQYF.

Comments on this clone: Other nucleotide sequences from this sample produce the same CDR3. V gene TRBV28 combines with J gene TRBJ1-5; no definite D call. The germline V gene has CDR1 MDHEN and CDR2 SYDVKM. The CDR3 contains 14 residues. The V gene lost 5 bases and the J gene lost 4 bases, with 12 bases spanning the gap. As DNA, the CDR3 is TGTGCCAGCAGTCTACCGTATTCGAATCAGCCCCAGCATTTT. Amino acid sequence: CASSLPYSNQPQHF. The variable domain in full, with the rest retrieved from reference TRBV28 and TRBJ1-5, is DVKVTQSSRYLVKRTGEKVFLECVQDMDHENMFWYRQDPGLGLRLIYFSYDVKMKEKGDIPEGYSVSREKKERFSLILESASTNQTSMYLCASSLPYSNQPQHFGDGTRLSIL.

In DNA, the CDR3 is TGTGCCAGCAGCACACGGGAGAAGGGCACAGATACGCAGTATTTT. Its protein product is CASSTREKGTDTQYF. The chain recombines TRBV11-2 with TRBJ2-3, with D possibly being TRBD2 (6 bases). This CDR3 has 15 amino acids. Trimming cost V 5 bases and J 1 base, with 13 bases left between them. Germline CDR1 SGHAT, CDR2 FQNNGV.

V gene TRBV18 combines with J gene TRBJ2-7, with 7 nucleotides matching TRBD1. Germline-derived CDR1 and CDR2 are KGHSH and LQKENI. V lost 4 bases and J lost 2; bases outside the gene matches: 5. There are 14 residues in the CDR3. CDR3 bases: TGTGCCAGCTCACTAGGGACAGTTCCCTACGAGCAGTACTTC. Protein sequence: CASSLGTVPYEQYF.

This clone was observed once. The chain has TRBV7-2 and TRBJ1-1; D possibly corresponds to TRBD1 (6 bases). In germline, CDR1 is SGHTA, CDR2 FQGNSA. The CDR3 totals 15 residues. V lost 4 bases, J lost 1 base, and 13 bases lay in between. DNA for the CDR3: TGTGCCAGCAGCTCTAGGACAGAACGGAACACTGAAGCTTTCTTT. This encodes CASSSRTERNTEAFF.

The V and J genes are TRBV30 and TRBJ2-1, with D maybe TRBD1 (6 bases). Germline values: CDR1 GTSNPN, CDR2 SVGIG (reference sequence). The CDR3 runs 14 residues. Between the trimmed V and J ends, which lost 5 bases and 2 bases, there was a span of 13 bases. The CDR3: CAWRDKGAYNEQFF. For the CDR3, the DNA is TGTGCCTGGCGTGATAAGGGGGCCTACAATGAGCAGTTCTTC. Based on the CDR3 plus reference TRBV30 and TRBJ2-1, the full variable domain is SQTIHQWPATLVQPVGSPLSLECTVEGTSNPNLYWYRQAAGRGLQLLFYSVGIGQISSEVPQNLSASRPQDRQFILSSKKLLLSDSGFYLCAWRDKGAYNEQFFGPGTRLTVL.